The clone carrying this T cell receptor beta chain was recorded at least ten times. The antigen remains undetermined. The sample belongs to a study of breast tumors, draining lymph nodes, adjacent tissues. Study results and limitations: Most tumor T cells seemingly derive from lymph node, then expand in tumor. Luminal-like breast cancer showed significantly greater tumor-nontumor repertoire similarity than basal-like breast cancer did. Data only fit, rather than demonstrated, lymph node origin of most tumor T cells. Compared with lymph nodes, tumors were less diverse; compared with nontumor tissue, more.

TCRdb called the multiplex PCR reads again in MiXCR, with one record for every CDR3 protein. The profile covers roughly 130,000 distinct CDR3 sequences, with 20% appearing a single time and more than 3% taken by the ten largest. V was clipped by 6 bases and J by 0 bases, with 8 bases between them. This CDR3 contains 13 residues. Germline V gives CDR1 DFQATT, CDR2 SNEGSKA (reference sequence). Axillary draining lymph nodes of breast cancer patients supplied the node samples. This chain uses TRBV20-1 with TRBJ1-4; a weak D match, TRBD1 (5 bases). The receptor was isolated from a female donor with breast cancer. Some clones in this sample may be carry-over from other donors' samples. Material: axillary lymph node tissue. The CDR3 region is CSAPTATNEKLFF. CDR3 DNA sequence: TGCAGTGCCCCGACAGCAACTAATGAAAAACTGTTTTTT.